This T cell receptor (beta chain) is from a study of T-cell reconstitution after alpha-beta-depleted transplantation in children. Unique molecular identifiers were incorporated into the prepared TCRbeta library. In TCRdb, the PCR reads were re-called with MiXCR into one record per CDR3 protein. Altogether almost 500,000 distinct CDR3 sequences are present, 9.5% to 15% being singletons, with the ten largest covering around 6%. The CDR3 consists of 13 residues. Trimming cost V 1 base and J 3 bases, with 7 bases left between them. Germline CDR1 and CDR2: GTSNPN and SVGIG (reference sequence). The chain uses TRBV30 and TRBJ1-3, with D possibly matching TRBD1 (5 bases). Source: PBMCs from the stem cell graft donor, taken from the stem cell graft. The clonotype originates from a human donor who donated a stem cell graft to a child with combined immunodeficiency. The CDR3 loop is CAWSGGDGNTIYF. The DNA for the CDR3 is TGTGCCTGGAGTGGAGGGGATGGAAACACCATATATTTT.